This record covers a single T cell receptor beta chain. The antigen is not known. The source of the sample is a study of shared clonotypes between healthy human individuals. Findings of the study overall: The four-donor shared clonotypes exceeded non-shared clonotypes in generation probability, with non-shared ones scoring lower. A handful of donors held about 4.5% of naive CD4 clonotypes in common.

The deep-level immunoSEQ assay was used. TCRdb's table, derived via immunoSEQ multiplex PCR, lists solely in-frame clones and lacks some. The sample carries roughly 2.6 million clones, about 92% recorded once. Everyone who donated was a Caucasian adult who lived in Nashville, Tennessee. The sequence was collected from a young man in good health. The sequencing input was naive CD4+ T cells sorted from blood. As to subset: CD45RA+ positively selected.

The CDR3 region is CASSLTERAEAFF. The CDR3 coding sequence is TGTGCCAGCAGCTTGACAGAGAGGGCTGAAGCTTTCTTT. V and J are TRBV9 and TRBJ1-1; D possibly corresponds to TRBD1 (5 bases). The CDR3 is 13 amino acids. V was trimmed by 4 bases and J by 6 bases, leaving 13 bases between them. Germline lookup yields CDR1 SGDLS and CDR2 YYNGEE.